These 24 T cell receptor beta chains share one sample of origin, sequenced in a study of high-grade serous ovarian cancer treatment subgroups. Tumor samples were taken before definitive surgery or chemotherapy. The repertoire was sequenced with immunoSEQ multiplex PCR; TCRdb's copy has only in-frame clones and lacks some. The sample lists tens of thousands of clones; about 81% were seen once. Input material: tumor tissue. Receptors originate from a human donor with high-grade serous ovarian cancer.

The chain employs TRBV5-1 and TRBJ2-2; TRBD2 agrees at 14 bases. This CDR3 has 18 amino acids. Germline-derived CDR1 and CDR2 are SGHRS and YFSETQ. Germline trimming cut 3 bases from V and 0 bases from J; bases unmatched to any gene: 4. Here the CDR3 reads CASSSGTSGSSNTGELFF. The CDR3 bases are TGCGCCAGCAGCTCTGGGACTAGCGGGAGTTCGAACACCGGGGAGCTGTTTTTT.

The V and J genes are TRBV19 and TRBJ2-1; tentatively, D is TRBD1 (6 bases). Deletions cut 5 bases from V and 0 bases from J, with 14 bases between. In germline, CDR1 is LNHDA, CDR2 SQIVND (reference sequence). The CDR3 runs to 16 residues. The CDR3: CASSQRDTTSYNEQFF. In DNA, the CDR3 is TGTGCCAGTAGTCAAAGGGACACCACCTCCTACAATGAGCAGTTCTTC.

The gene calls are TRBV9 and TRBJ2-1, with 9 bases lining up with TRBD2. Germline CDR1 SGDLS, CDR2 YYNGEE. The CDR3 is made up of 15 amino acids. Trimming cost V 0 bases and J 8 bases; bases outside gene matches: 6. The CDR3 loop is CASSVAPSGVDEQFF. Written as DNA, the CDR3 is TGTGCCAGCAGCGTAGCCCCTAGCGGGGTTGATGAGCAGTTCTTC.

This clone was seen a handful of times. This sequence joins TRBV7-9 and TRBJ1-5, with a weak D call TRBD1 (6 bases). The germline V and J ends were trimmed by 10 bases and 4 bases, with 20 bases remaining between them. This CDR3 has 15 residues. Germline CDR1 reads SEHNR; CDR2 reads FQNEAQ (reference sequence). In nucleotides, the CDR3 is TGTGCCACGGAATCGGAAGGACAGTTTAATCAGCCCCAGCATTTT. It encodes CATESEGQFNQPQHF.

The CDR3 reads CAIRGASVDTQYF. The CDR3 DNA follows: TGTGCCATCAGGGGAGCTTCCGTAGATACGCAGTATTTT. This chain connects TRBV10-3 to TRBJ2-3; tentative D call: TRBD2 (5 bases). Germline assignment: CDR1 ENHRY and CDR2 SYGVKD. The germline V and J ends were trimmed by 6 bases and 5 bases, with 12 bases remaining between them. This CDR3 has 13 amino acids.

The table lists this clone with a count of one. The DNA for the CDR3 is TGTGCCAGCAGTGCTACTAGCCTCCATGAGCAGTTCTTC. This sequence encodes CASSATSLHEQFF. The chain uses TRBV6-5 and TRBJ2-1, with a weak D call TRBD2 (6 bases). CDR3 length: 13 residues. Deletions cut 5 bases from V and 8 bases from J, with 13 bases between. The V gene's germline CDR1 is MNHEY and CDR2 SVGAGI.

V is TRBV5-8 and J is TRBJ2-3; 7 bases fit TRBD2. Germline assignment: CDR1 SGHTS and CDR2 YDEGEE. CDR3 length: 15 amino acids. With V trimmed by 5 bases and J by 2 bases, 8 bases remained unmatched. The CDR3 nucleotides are TGTGCCAGCAGATGGGGAGGGACGGACACAGATACGCAGTATTTT. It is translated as CASRWGGTDTDTQYF. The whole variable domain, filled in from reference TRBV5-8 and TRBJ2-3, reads EAGVTQSPTHLIKTRGQQATLRCSPISGHTSVYWYQQALGLGLQFLLWYDEGEERNRGNFPPRFSGRQFPNYSSELNVNALELEDSALYLCASRWGGTDTDTQYFGPGTRLTVL.

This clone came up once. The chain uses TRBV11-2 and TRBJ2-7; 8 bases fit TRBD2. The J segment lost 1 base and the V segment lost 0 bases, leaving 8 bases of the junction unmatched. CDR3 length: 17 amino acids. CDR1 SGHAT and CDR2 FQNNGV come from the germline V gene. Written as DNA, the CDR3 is TGTGCCAGCAGCTTAGATCTCGGTAGCGGGGCTTCCTACGAGCAGTACTTC. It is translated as CASSLDLGSGASYEQYF.

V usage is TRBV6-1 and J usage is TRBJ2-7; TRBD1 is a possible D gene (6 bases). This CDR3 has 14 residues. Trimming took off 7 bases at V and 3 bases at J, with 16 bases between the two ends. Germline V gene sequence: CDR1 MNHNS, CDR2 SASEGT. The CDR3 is CASMPSGHLYEQYF. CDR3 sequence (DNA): TGTGCCAGCATGCCTTCGGGACATCTCTACGAGCAGTACTTC.

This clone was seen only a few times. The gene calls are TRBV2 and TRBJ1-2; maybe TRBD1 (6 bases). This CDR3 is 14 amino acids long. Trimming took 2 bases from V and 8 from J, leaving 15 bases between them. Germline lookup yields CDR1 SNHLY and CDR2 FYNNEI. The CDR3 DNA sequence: TGTGCCAGCAGTGAACGGAGGGGGTCGATGGGCTACACCTTC. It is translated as CASSERRGSMGYTF.

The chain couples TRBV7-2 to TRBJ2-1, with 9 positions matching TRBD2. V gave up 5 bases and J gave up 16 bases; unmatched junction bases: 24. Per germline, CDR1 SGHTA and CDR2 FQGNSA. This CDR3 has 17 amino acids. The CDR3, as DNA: TGTGCCAGCAGCCCCCCCCCTAGGTGGCGGGAGGGCCTTGCGGTCTTCTTC. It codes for CASSPPPRWREGLAVFF.

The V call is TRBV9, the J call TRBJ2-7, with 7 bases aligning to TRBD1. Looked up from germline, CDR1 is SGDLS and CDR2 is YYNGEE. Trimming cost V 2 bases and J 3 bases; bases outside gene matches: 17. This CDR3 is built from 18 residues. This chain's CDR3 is CASSVGLGQASSDYEQYF. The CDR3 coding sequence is TGTGCCAGCAGCGTTGGGCTAGGACAGGCGAGTTCCGACTACGAGCAGTACTTC.

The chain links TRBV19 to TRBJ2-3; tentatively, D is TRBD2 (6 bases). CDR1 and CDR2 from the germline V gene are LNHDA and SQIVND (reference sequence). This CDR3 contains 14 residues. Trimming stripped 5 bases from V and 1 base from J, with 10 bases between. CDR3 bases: TGTGCCAGTAGTGAGGGACTCGGCACAGATACGCAGTATTTT. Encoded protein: CASSEGLGTDTQYF.

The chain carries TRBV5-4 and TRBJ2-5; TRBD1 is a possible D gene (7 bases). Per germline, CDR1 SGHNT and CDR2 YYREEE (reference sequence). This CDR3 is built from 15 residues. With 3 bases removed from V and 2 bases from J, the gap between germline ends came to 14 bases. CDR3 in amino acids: CASSWTTGEQETQYF. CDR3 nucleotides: TGTGCCAGCAGCTGGACTACAGGGGAACAAGAGACCCAGTACTTC.

In DNA form, the CDR3 reads TGTGCCAGCAGTTTATCAGAAGGGGTTGTCTATGGCTACACCTTC. Its protein product is CASSLSEGVVYGYTF. This rearrangement joins TRBV27 to TRBJ1-2, with a possible D match to TRBD1 (5 bases). The V end lost 0 bases, the J end lost 4 bases, and 12 bases lay between the germline ends. Germline-derived CDR1 and CDR2 are MNHEY and SMNVEV (reference sequence). CDR3 size: 15 residues.

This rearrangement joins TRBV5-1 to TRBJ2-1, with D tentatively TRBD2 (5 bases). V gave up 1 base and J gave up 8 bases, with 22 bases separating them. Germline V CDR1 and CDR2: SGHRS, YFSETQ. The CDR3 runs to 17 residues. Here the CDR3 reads CASSLIIGGGPPHEQFF. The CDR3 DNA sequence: TGCGCCAGCAGCTTGATTATCGGAGGAGGTCCCCCCCATGAGCAGTTCTTC.

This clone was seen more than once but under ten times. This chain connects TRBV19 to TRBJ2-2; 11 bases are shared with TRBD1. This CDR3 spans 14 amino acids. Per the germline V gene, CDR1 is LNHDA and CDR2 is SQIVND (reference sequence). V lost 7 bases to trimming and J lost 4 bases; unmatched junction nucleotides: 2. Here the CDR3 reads CASTGQGGTGELFF. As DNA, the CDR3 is TGTGCCAGTACGGGACAGGGGGGCACCGGGGAGCTGTTTTTT.

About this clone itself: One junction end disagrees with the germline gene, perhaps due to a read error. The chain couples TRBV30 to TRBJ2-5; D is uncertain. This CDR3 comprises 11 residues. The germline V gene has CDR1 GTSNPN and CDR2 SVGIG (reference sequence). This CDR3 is CAWSEDGPPHF. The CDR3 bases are TGTGCCTGGAGCGAGGACGGACCCCCTCACTTC.

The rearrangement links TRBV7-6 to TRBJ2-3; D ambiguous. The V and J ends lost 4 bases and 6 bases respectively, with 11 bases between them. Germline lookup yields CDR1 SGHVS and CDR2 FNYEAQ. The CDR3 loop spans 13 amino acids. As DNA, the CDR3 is TGTGCCAGCAGCTCTCAACTATTGGATACGCAGTATTTT. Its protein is CASSSQLLDTQYF.

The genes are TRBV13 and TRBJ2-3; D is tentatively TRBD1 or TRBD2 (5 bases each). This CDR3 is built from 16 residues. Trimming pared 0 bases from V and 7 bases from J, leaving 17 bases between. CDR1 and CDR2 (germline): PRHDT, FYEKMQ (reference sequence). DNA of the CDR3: TGTGCCAGCAGCTTAGGCCGCGGGCAGGGTGGAAATACGCAGTATTTT. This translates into CASSLGRGQGGNTQYF.

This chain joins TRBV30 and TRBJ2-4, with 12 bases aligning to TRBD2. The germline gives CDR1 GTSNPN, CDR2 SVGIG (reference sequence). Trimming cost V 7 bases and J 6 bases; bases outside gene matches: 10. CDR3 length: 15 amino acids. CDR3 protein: CASRLAGVSLNIQYF. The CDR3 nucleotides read TGTGCCTCTAGACTAGCGGGAGTGTCCCTAAACATTCAGTACTTC.

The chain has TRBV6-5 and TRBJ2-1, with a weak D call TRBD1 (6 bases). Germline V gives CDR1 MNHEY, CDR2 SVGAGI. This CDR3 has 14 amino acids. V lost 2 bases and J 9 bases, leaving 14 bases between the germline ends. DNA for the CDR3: TGTGCCAGCAGTTACCGAGATGGGGGCGGTGAGCAGTTCTTC. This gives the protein CASSYRDGGGEQFF.

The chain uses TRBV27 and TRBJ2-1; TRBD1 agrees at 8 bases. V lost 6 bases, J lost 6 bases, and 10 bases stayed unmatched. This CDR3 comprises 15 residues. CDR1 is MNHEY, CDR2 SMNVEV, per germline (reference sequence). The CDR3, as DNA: TGTGCCAGCAGCGGGTGGCAGGGGGCGGGCAATGAGCAGTTCTTC. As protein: CASSGWQGAGNEQFF.

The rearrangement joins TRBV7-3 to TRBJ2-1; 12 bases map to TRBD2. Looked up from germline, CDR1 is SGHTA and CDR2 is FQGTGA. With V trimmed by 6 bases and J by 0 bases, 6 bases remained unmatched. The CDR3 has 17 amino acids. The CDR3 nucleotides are TGTGCCAGCAGGTGGACTAGCGGGAAAAGCTCCTACAATGAGCAGTTCTTC. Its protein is CASRWTSGKSSYNEQFF.